The 21 T cell receptor beta chains in this list originate from one sample, sequenced in a study of cytomegalovirus exposure and HLA in healthy donors. The primer mix had 60 Vbeta and 13 Jbeta primers. Sequencing was performed with immunoSEQ multiplex PCR; in TCRdb, only in-frame clones are kept and a portion is missing. This table holds about 110,000 clones, approximately 14% found once. Source material: PBMCs. The receptors were sampled from a female donor in good health and CMV-seronegative.

This clone was recorded a few times. The CDR3 loop reads CASRPSGRARTDTQYF. CDR3 sequence (DNA): TGTGCCAGCAGACCTAGCGGGAGGGCCAGGACAGATACGCAGTATTTT. V usage is TRBV27 and J usage is TRBJ2-3, with 12 bases aligning to TRBD2. This CDR3 is built from 16 residues. The junction had 7 bases not matched to a gene; V was cut back by 6 bases and J by 3 bases. Germline CDR1 reads MNHEY; CDR2 reads SMNVEV (reference sequence).

The chain employs TRBV7-2 and TRBJ2-7; 7 bases match TRBD1. This CDR3 contains 15 residues. Germline trimming cut 1 base from V and 2 bases from J; bases unmatched to any gene: 5. Per the germline V gene, CDR1 is SGHTA and CDR2 is FQGNSA. The CDR3 protein is CASSLVTGDTYEQYF. CDR3 in DNA: TGTGCCAGCAGCTTAGTCACAGGGGATACCTACGAGCAGTACTTC.

This clone has just a few counts. The V gene is TRBV9, the J gene TRBJ2-3, with 11 nucleotides matching TRBD2. The germline V gene encodes CDR1 SGDLS and CDR2 YYNGEE. CDR3 length: 15 amino acids. V lost 6 bases and J lost 1; bases outside the gene matches: 4. CDR3 residues: CASKPGLAGTDTQYF. The CDR3 DNA reads as TGTGCCAGCAAACCGGGACTAGCGGGCACAGATACGCAGTATTTT.

This clone occurred a few times. The gene calls are TRBV5-1 and TRBJ1-4; 9 bases are shared with TRBD1. The CDR3 is 14 residues long. Unmatched junction bases numbered 2, after V lost 4 bases and J lost 4 bases. Looked up from germline, CDR1 is SGHRS and CDR2 is YFSETQ. The DNA of the CDR3 is TGCGCCAGCAGCGTGGGACAGGGTAATGAAAAACTGTTTTTT. Translated: CASSVGQGNEKLFF.

This rearrangement joins TRBV28 to TRBJ2-1; 8 bases line up with TRBD2. The CDR3 covers 16 residues. CDR1 is MDHEN, CDR2 SYDVKM, per germline. V was clipped by 5 bases and J by 5 bases; unmatched bases: 11. The CDR3 reads CASSPPQAGVNNEQFF. The CDR3 region has the DNA TGTGCCAGCAGTCCCCCACAAGCGGGAGTGAACAATGAGCAGTTCTTC.

The rearrangement uses TRBV7-9 and TRBJ1-3; D unclear. Trimming left V 5 bases short and J 3 bases short, with 14 bases between. The CDR3 consists of 15 residues. The germline gives CDR1 SEHNR, CDR2 FQNEAQ (reference sequence). CDR3 sequence: CASSGRKADGNTIYF. The CDR3 region has the DNA TGTGCCAGCAGCGGCAGGAAGGCTGATGGAAACACCATATATTTT.

This rearrangement joins TRBV5-1 to TRBJ2-7; TRBD1 matches at 9 bases. Germline lookup yields CDR1 SGHRS and CDR2 YFSETQ. Trimming took 6 bases from V and 3 from J; bases not matched to a gene: 7. CDR3 size: 14 residues. CDR3 loop: CASNPGTGNYEQYF. CDR3 sequence (DNA): TGCGCCAGCAACCCCGGGACAGGGAACTACGAGCAGTACTTC.

This clone showed up just a few times. Germline and junction disagree at one end, which may indicate a read error. The chain links TRBV7-7 to TRBJ2-5; 9 bases map to TRBD2. This CDR3 contains 15 residues. Germline CDR1 and CDR2: SSHAT and FNYEAQ (reference sequence). The chain's CDR3 is CASSDYSGGQETQYF. The CDR3 nucleotides are TGTGCTAGCAGCGATTATAGCGGGGGACAAGAGACCCAGTACTTC.

This clone has a handful of counts. This sequence joins TRBV5-6 and TRBJ2-7; D is unresolved. Germline lookup yields CDR1 SGHDT and CDR2 YYEEEE. The CDR3 loop spans 12 amino acids. The germline V and J ends were trimmed by 3 bases and 2 bases, with 6 bases remaining between them. CDR3 nucleotide sequence: TGTGCCAGCAGCTCCTACCCCTACGAGCAGTACTTC. This sequence encodes CASSSYPYEQYF.

Only a few counts were recorded for this clone. The rearrangement uses TRBV11-2 and TRBJ2-1; D might be TRBD1 (6 bases). From germline, CDR1 is SGHAT and CDR2 FQNNGV. The CDR3 sequence is 12 residues long. Trimming stripped 5 bases from V and 9 bases from J, with 11 bases between. The CDR3 is CASSPGTTEQFF. In DNA, the CDR3 is TGTGCCAGCAGCCCCGGGACAACTGAGCAGTTCTTC. Looking up the rest from reference TRBV11-2 and TRBJ2-1 gives the full variable domain: EAGVAQSPRYKIIEKRQSVAFWCNPISGHATLYWYQQILGQGPKLLIQFQNNGVVDDSQLPKDRFSAERLKGVDSTLKIQPAKLEDSAVYLCASSPGTTEQFFGPGTRLTVL.

CDR3 protein: CATSRGLQGQYNEQFF. The CDR3 nucleotides are TGTGCCACCAGCAGAGGTCTACAGGGCCAGTACAATGAGCAGTTCTTC. This chain uses TRBV15 with TRBJ2-1; tentatively, D is TRBD1 (6 bases). Between the trimmed V and J ends, which lost 1 base and 4 bases, there was a span of 14 bases. The CDR3 is 16 amino acids. Germline CDR1 LNHNV, CDR2 YYDKDF (reference sequence).

This clone came up a few times. Here the CDR3 reads CAAAAGPYGYTF. Here the CDR3 DNA reads TGTGCCGCAGCGGCCGGACCCTATGGCTACACCTTC. The V gene is TRBV6-5, the J gene TRBJ1-2; D is uncertain. The CDR3 totals 12 residues. Germline lookup yields CDR1 MNHEY and CDR2 SVGAGI. V lost 11 bases and J lost 4, with 14 bases in between.

V usage is TRBV27 and J usage is TRBJ1-2; D perhaps matches TRBD1 (5 bases). This CDR3 has 14 amino acids. Trimming pared 6 bases from V and 5 bases from J, leaving 16 bases between. CDR1 and CDR2 from the germline V gene are MNHEY and SMNVEV (reference sequence). The CDR3, as DNA: TGTGCCAGCAGCCCCGTTGGGGCGGTATATGGCTACACCTTC. Its protein is CASSPVGAVYGYTF.

V and J are TRBV6-1 and TRBJ2-3; TRBD2 agrees at 13 bases. J was trimmed by 6 bases and V by 4 bases; bases with no gene match: 10. The CDR3 runs to 17 residues. Germline CDR1 MNHNS, CDR2 SASEGT. CDR3 region: CASSGLAGGRSPDTQYF. The CDR3 nucleotides read TGTGCCAGCAGTGGACTAGCGGGGGGTAGAAGCCCCGATACGCAGTATTTT.

Here the CDR3 reads CASSTPEAYRVQETQYF. CDR3 bases: TGTGCCAGCAGCACCCCGGAGGCGTACAGGGTCCAAGAGACCCAGTACTTC. The chain is built from TRBV7-2 and TRBJ2-5; a weak D match, TRBD1 (6 bases). CDR3 length: 17 amino acids. Trimming cost V 5 bases and J 1 base, with 20 bases left between them. CDR1 and CDR2 (germline): SGHTA, FQGNSA.

This clone was detected only a few times. This chain uses TRBV28 with TRBJ1-5, with D possibly being TRBD1 (5 bases). CDR3 size: 14 residues. V was clipped by 6 bases and J by 4 bases, with 13 bases between them. The germline gives CDR1 MDHEN, CDR2 SYDVKM. Written as DNA, the CDR3 is TGTGCCAGCAGACAGGCCCTACGGAATCAGCCCCAGCATTTT. Translating gives CASRQALRNQPQHF. Drawing the rest from reference TRBV28 and TRBJ1-5, the complete variable domain is DVKVTQSSRYLVKRTGEKVFLECVQDMDHENMFWYRQDPGLGLRLIYFSYDVKMKEKGDIPEGYSVSREKKERFSLILESASTNQTSMYLCASRQALRNQPQHFGDGTRLSIL.

The CDR3: CASPTGTGGIGAEAFF. The CDR3 DNA reads TGTGCCAGCCCTACCGGGACAGGGGGTATTGGGGCTGAAGCTTTCTTT. The V and J genes are TRBV18 and TRBJ1-1; 11 nucleotides agree with TRBD1. CDR1 KGHSH and CDR2 LQKENI come from the germline V gene. The CDR3 totals 16 residues. V lost 8 bases, J lost 6 bases, and 14 bases stayed unmatched.

This clone has more than one count but fewer than ten. The gene calls are TRBV5-1 and TRBJ2-3; TRBD1 matches 10 bases. The CDR3 sequence is 15 residues long. Germline trimming cut 4 bases from V and 4 bases from J; bases unmatched to any gene: 6. The germline V gene has CDR1 SGHRS and CDR2 YFSETQ. CDR3 coding DNA: TGCGCCAGCAGCCGAGACAGGGGGCCAGCAGATACGCAGTATTTT. As protein: CASSRDRGPADTQYF.

The rearrangement uses TRBV7-2 and TRBJ2-3; 7 bases match TRBD2. The CDR3 sequence is 12 residues long. Germline-derived CDR1 and CDR2 are SGHTA and FQGNSA. The ends lost 6 bases at V and 6 bases at J; junction bases unmatched: 3. CDR3 bases: TGTGCCAGCAGGAGTAGCGGGGATACGCAGTATTTT. It specifies CASRSSGDTQYF.

The chain recombines TRBV6-6 with TRBJ2-3; weak D call: TRBD2 (6 bases). V was clipped by 5 bases and J by 5 bases, with 20 bases between them. Germline V gives CDR1 MNHNY, CDR2 SVGAGI (reference sequence). The CDR3 consists of 16 residues. For the CDR3, the DNA is TGTGCCAGCAGTACCGGAGGAGCAGCGGGTGTAGATACGCAGTATTTT. This gives the protein CASSTGGAAGVDTQYF.

The chain has TRBV30 and TRBJ2-1; TRBD2 agrees at 12 bases. After removal of 1 base from V and 7 bases from J, the junction contained 5 bases not matched to a gene. The CDR3 sequence is 15 residues long. Germline assignment: CDR1 GTSNPN and CDR2 SVGIG (reference sequence). The CDR3 region has the DNA TGTGCCTGGAGTGGGGGACTAGCGGGTGGAAATGAGCAGTTCTTC. Amino acids: CAWSGGLAGGNEQFF. Based on the CDR3 plus reference TRBV30 and TRBJ2-1, the full variable domain is SQTIHQWPATLVQPVGSPLSLECTVEGTSNPNLYWYRQAAGRGLQLLFYSVGIGQISSEVPQNLSASRPQDRQFILSSKKLLLSDSGFYLCAWSGGLAGGNEQFFGPGTRLTVL.